This TCR beta chain was recovered during a study of CD8+ T cells in alopecia areata. Extraction and reverse transcription of RNA yielded cDNA as the sequencing template. Clones were read by immunoSEQ multiplex PCR, and TCRdb kept only the in-frame ones, dropping some. This sample has under 150,000 clones, with 50% to 65% found just once. The CDR3 spans 15 residues. The germline V gene encodes CDR1 SGHTA and CDR2 FQGNSA. V was clipped by 5 bases and J by 5 bases; unmatched bases: 10. The sample's treatment: oral pan-JAK inhibitor, 5-10 mg twice daily. Sorting of PBMCs yielded the CD4+ and CD8+ T cells. The V gene is TRBV7-2, the J gene TRBJ2-5, with 8 bases that match TRBD2. This clonotype originated in a human donor with alopecia areata. The sample in question was CD4+ T cells sorted from blood, obtained at week 24, from a patient treated with tofacitinib. The CDR3 DNA follows: TGTGCCAGCAGCCCACCGGCGGGGGGTGCGGAGACCCAGTACTTC. This translates into CASSPPAGGAETQYF.